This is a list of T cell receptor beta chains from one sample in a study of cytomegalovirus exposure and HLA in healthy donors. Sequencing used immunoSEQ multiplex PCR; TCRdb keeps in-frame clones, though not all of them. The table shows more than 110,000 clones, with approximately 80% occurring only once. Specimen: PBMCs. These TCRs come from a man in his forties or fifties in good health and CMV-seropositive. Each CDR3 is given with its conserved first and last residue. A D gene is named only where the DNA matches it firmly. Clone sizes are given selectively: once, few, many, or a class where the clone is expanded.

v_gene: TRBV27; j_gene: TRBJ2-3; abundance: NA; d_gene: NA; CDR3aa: CASSLRGAGNTQYF; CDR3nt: TGTGCCAGCTCACTACGGGGGGCGGGAAATACGCAGTATTTT
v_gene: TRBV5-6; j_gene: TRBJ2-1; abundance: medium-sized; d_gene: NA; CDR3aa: CASSSRLVSVLEQFF; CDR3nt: TGTGCCAGCAGCTCTCGGCTAGTGAGCGTCCTTGAGCAGTTCTTC
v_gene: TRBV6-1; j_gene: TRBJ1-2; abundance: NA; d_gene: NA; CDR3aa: CASSVGQGNYGYTF; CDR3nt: TGTGCCAGCAGTGTGGGGCAGGGTAACTATGGCTACACCTTC
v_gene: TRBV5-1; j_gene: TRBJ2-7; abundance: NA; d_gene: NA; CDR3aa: CASSPTSLAHEQYF; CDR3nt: TGCGCCAGCAGCCCCACCTCGCTAGCGCACGAGCAGTACTTC
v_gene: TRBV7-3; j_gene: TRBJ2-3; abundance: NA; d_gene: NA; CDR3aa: CASGWGEADTQYF; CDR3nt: TGTGCCAGCGGATGGGGGGAAGCAGATACGCAGTATTTT
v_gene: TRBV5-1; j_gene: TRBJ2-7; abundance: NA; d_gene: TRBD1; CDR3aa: CASSTRGPLGNEQYF; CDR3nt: TGCGCCAGCAGTACCAGGGGGCCCTTAGGGAACGAGCAGTACTTC
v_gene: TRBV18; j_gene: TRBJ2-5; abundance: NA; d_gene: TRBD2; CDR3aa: CASSNGRLAGGQETQYF; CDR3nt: TGTGCCAGCTCAAACGGACGACTAGCGGGAGGGCAAGAGACCCAGTACTTC
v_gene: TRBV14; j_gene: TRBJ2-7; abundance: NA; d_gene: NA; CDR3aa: CASSPRPRRVYEQYF; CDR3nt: TGTGCCAGCAGCCCCCGGCCGCGCAGGGTCTACGAGCAGTACTTT
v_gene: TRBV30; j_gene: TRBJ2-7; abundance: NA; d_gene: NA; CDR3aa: CAWSSDGGTLRSYEQYF; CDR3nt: TGTGCCTGGAGTTCCGATGGAGGGACCCTACGCTCCTACGAGCAGTACTTC
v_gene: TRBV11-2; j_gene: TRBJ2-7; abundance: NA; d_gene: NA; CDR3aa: CASSLNLYEQYF; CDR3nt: TGTGCCAGCAGCTTAAACTTATACGAGCAGTACTTC
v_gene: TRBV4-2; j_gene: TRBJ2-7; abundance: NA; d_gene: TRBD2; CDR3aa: CASSRGLAHSYEQYF; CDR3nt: TGTGCCAGCAGCCGGGGACTAGCGCACTCCTACGAGCAGTACTTC
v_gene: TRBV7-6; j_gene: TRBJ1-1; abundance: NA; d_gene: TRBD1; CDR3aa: CASSRTGTNTEAFF; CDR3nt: TGTGCCAGCAGCCGGACAGGAACAAACACTGAAGCTTTCTTT
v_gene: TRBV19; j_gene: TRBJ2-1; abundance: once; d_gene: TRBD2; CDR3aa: CASSNIAGGYNEQFF; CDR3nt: TGTGCCAGTAGTAATATAGCGGGGGGTTACAATGAGCAGTTCTTC
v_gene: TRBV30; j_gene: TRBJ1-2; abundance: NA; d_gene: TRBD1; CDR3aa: CAWRPPHRGVDYGYTF; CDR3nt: TGTGCCTGGAGGCCCCCTCACAGGGGTGTAGATTACGGCTACACCTTC
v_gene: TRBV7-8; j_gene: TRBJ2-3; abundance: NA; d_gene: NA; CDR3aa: CASSFGVTDTQYF; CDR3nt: TGTGCCAGCAGCTTCGGGGTCACAGATACGCAGTATTTT
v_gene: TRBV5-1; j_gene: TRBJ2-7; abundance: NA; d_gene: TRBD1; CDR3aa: CASSLDRGLYEQYF; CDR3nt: TGCGCCAGCAGCTTGGACAGGGGTCTCTACGAGCAGTACTTC
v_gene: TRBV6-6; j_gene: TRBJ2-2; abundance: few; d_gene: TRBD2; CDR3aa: CASSYTSGINTGELFF; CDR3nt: TGTGCCAGCAGTTACACTAGCGGGATAAACACCGGGGAGCTGTTTTTT
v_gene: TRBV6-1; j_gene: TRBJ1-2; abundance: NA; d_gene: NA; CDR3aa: CASSSGEGGGYTF; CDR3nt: TGTGCCAGCAGCTCTGGCGAAGGGGGTGGCTACACCTTC
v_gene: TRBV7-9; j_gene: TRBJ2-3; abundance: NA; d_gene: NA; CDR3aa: CASSRDLADTQYF; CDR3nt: TGTGCCAGCAGCCGGGACTTGGCAGATACGCAGTATTTT
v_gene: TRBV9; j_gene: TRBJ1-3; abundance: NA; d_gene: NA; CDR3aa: CASSEGGGPLNTIYF; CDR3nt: TGTGCCAGCAGCGAAGGGGGGGGTCCCCTTAACACCATATATTTT
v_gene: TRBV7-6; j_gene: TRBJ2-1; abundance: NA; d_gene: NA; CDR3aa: CASSPDPGTGFYNEQFF; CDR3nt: TGTGCCAGCAGCCCAGACCCCGGGACTGGGTTTTACAATGAGCAGTTCTTC
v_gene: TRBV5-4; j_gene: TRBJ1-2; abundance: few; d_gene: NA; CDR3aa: CASSSDSYGYTF; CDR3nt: TGTGCCAGCAGCTCGGACAGCTATGGCTACACCTTC
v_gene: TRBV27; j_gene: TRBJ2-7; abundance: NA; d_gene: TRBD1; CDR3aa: CASTQGDSYEQYF; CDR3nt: TGTGCCAGCACCCAGGGGGACTCCTACGAGCAGTACTTC
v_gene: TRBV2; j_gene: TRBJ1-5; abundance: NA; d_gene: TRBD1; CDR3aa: CASSWDRSPNQPQHF; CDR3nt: TGTGCCAGCAGTTGGGACAGGTCCCCCAATCAGCCCCAGCATTTT
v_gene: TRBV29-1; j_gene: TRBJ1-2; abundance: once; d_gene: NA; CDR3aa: CSVVPSGGSYTF; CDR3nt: TGCAGCGTGGTGCCTTCCGGGGGTAGCTACACCTTC
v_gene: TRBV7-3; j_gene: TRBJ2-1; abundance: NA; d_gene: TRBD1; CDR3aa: CASSWDRSSYNEQFF; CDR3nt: TGTGCCAGCAGCTGGGACAGGAGCTCCTACAATGAGCAGTTCTTC
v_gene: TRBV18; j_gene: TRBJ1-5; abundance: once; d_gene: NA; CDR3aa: CASSLSRLGSNQPQHF; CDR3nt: TGTGCCAGCTCACTAAGCCGACTAGGGAGCAATCAGCCCCAGCATTTT
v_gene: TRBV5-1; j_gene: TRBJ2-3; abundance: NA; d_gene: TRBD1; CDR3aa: CASSSFGQAVTDTQYF; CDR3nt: TGCGCCAGCAGCTCATTCGGACAGGCCGTCACAGATACGCAGTATTTT
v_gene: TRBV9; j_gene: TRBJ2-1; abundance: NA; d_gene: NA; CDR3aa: CASSPRGRSSYNEQFF; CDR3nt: TGTGCCAGCAGCCCGCGGGGACGCAGCTCCTACAATGAGCAGTTCTTC
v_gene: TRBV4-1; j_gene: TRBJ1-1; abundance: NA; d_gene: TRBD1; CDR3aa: CAGSLTGETEAFF; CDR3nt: TGCGCCGGCAGCCTGACAGGGGAAACTGAAGCTTTCTTT
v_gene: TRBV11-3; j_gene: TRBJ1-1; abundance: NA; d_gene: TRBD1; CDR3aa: CASSPQGAATEAFF; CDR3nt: TGTGCCAGCAGCCCTCAGGGGGCGGCCACTGAAGCTTTCTTT
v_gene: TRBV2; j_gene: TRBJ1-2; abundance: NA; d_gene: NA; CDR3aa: CASRARTAQRGYGYTF; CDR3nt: TGTGCCAGCAGGGCCCGGACAGCACAAAGGGGCTATGGCTACACCTTC
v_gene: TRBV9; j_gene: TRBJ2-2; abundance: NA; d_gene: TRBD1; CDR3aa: CASSQMGDSYTGELFF; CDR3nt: TGTGCCAGCAGCCAGATGGGGGACAGCTACACCGGGGAGCTGTTTTTT
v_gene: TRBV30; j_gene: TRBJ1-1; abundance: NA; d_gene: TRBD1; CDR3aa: CAWSSGGSRTEAFF; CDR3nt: TGTGCCTGGAGTTCAGGGGGCTCCCGCACTGAAGCTTTCTTT
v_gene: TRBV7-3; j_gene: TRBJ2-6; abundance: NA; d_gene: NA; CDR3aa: CASSPSFSGANVLTF; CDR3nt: TGTGCCAGCAGCCCCAGTTTCTCTGGGGCCAACGTCCTGACTTTC
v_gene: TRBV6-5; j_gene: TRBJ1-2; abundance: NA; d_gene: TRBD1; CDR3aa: CASSYGQGANYGYTF; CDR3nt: TGTGCCAGCAGTTACGGACAGGGGGCTAACTATGGCTACACCTTC
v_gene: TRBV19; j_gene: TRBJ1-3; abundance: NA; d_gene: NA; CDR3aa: CASSATGVSGNTIYF; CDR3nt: TGTGCCAGTAGTGCCACAGGCGTCTCTGGAAACACCATATATTTT